This T cell receptor (beta chain) was obtained from a study of cytomegalovirus exposure and HLA in healthy donors. The CDR3 runs 13 residues. V shed 5 bases and J 14 bases; nucleotides not matched to a gene: 8. Germline V gene lookup returns CDR1 PRHDT and CDR2 FYEKMQ (reference sequence). Points from the study as a whole: Reportedly, cytomegalovirus status was diagnosed with high sensitivity and specificity. Rare TCR sequences dominated, though some public TCRs recurred in many donors.

This clone was observed a single time. Its antigen is currently unknown. Method: immunoSEQ multiplex PCR; TCRdb's copy keeps in-frame clones and lacks some. The data show fewer than 100,000 clones, more than 75% seen once. This rearrangement joins TRBV13 to TRBJ2-3; TRBD2 matches 12 bases. Sequenced input: PBMCs. The clonotype comes from a man aged 25 to 40 in good health and CMV-seronegative. CDR3 protein: CASSINLAGGSYF. Here the CDR3 DNA reads TGTGCCAGCAGCATAAACCTAGCGGGGGGGTCGTATTTT. The complete variable domain, with remaining parts taken from reference TRBV13 and TRBJ2-3, reads AAGVIQSPRHLIKEKRETATLKCYPIPRHDTVYWYQQGPGQDPQFLISFYEKMQSDKGSIPDRFSAQQFSDYHSELNMSSLELGDSALYFCASSINLAGGSYFGPGTRLTVL.